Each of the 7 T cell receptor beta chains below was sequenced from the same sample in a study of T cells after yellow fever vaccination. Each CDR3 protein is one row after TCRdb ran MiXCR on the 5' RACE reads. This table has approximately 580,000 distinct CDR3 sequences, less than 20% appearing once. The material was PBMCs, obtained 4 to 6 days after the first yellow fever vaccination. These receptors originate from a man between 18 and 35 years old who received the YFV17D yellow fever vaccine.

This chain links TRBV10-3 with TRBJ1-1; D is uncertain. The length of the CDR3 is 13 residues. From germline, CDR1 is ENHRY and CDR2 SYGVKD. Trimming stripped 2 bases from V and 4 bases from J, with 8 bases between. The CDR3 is CAISEPSSTEAFF. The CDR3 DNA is TGTGCCATCAGTGAGCCTAGTAGCACTGAAGCTTTCTTT.

This CDR3 is CASSELGKDNTEAFF. The CDR3 bases are TGTGCCAGCAGTGAACTAGGGAAAGATAACACTGAAGCTTTCTTT. J is TRBJ1-1 and V is TRBV25-1; no firm D call. There are 15 residues in the CDR3. CDR1 is MGHDK, CDR2 SYGVNS, per germline. Deletions cut 2 bases from V and 2 bases from J, with 12 bases between.

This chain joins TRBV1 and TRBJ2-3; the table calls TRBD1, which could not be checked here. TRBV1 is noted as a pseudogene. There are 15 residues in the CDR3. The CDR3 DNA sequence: TGCACCAGCAGCTACCGGGACAGGCTCACAGATACGCAGTATTTT. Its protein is CTSSYRDRLTDTQYF.

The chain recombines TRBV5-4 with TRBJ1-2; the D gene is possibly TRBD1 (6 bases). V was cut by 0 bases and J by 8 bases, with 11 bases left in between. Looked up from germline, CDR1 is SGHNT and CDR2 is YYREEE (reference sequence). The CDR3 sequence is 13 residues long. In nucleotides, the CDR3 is TGTGCCAGCAGCTTGGCTGGGGGCCGAGGCTACACCTTC. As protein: CASSLAGGRGYTF. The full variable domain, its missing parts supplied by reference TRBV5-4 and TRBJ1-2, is ETGVTQSPTHLIKTRGQQVTLRCSSQSGHNTVSWYQQALGQGPQFIFQYYREEENGRGNFPPRFSGLQFPNYSSELNVNALELDDSALYLCASSLAGGRGYTFGSGTRLTVV.

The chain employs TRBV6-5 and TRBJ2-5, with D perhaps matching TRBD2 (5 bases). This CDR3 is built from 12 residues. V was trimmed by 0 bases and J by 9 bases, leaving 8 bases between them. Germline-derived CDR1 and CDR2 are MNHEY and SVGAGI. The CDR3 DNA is TGTGCCAGCAGTTACTCTCGGGGAGCCCAGTACTTC. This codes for CASSYSRGAQYF.

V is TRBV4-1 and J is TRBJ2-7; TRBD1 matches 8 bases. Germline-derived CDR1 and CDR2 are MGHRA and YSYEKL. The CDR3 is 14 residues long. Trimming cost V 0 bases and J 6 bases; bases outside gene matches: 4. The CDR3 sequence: CASSQDRGPFEQYV. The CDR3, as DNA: TGCGCCAGCAGCCAAGACAGGGGGCCTTTCGAGCAGTACGTC.

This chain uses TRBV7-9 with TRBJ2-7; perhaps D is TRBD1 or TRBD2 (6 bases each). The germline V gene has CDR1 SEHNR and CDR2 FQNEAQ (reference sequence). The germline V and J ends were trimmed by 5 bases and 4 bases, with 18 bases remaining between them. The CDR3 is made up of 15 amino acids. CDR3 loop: CASSHRGTNPYEQYF. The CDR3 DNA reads TGTGCCAGCAGCCACCGGGGGACAAATCCTTACGAGCAGTACTTC.